The 3 T cell receptor beta chains below come from one sample, sequenced in a study of cytomegalovirus exposure and HLA in healthy donors. The PCR used 60 Vbeta and 13 Jbeta primers. Using immunoSEQ multiplex PCR, the repertoire was profiled, and TCRdb retains in-frame clones only, with some absent. The sample includes 100,000 to 150,000 clones, around 69% of them seen just once. The specimen was PBMCs. Source of these receptors: a middle-aged woman in good health and CMV-seropositive.

DNA for the CDR3: TGTGCCAGCAGTTACGAGAGTAGCAATCAGCCCCAGCATTTT. Residues: CASSYESSNQPQHF. The chain has TRBV6-6 and TRBJ1-5; no reliable D call. With 2 bases removed from V and 0 bases from J, the gap between germline ends came to 5 bases. Germline assignment: CDR1 MNHNY and CDR2 SVGAGI (reference sequence). This CDR3 contains 14 residues.

V and J are TRBV7-9 and TRBJ2-2; 10 bases line up with TRBD1. Trimming took 5 bases from V and 4 from J; bases not matched to a gene: 13. Germline loops: CDR1 SEHNR, CDR2 FQNEAQ (reference sequence). CDR3 length: 18 residues. CDR3 amino acids: CASSPTRQGARGTGELFF. The CDR3 DNA is TGTGCCAGCAGCCCCACAAGACAGGGGGCCAGGGGCACCGGGGAGCTGTTTTTT.

The CDR3 nucleotides read TGTGCCGGAACGAAAGGACAGTTGTATGGCTACACCTTC. This gives the protein CAGTKGQLYGYTF. V and J are TRBV2 and TRBJ1-2; a weak D match, TRBD1 (6 bases). Trimming pared 11 bases from V and 5 bases from J, leaving 18 bases between. Germline CDR1 SNHLY, CDR2 FYNNEI. The CDR3 has 13 residues.